This T cell receptor beta chain appears in the sequencing data of a study of OX40 agonist ivuxolimab in advanced cancers. Study information: An anti-OX40 (CD134) antibody with agonistic activity, ivuxolimab, was administered to patients. Dose-escalation subjects each had hepatocellular carcinoma, melanoma, renal cell or head and neck cancer. General study points: Several nonresponders also turned out to have low normalized T-cell clonal expansion.

Autoimmune disease history or systemic immunosuppression led to patients being barred. Produced via immunoSEQ multiplex PCR; TCRdb's table is partial and in-frame only. The sample has approximately 70,000 clones, 82% seen once; the top ten hold around 6.7%. Concerning this clone: The antigen remains unidentified.

The CDR3 is 17 residues long. V lost 4 bases, J lost 2 bases, and 5 bases stayed unmatched. Per germline, CDR1 SGHNT and CDR2 YYREEE (reference sequence). Sequencing used CD4+ or CD8+ T cells sorted from blood, obtained in a trial of the OX40 agonist ivuxolimab. The chain has TRBV5-4 and TRBJ2-1; 14 bases match TRBD2. The TCR originated in an adult with an advanced solid tumor such as melanoma, head and neck, liver or kidney cancer. The CDR3 nucleotides are TGTGCCAGCAGCCGACTAGCGGGAGGGCTGCCCTACAATGAGCAGTTCTTC. It encodes CASSRLAGGLPYNEQFF.